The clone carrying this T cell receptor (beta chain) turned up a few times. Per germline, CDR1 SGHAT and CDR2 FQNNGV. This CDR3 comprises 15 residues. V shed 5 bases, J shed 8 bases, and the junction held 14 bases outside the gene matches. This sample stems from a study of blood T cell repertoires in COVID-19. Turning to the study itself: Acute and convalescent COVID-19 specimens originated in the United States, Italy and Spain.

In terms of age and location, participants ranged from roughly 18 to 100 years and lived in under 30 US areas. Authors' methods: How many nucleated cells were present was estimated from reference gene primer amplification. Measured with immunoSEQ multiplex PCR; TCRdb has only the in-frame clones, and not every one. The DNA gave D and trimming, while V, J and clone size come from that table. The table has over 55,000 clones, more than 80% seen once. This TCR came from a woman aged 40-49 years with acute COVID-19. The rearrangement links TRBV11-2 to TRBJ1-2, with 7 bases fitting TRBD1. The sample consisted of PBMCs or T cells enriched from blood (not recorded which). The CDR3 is CASSVGTVKPSGYTF. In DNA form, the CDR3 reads TGTGCCAGCAGCGTTGGGACAGTCAAGCCTAGCGGCTACACCTTC.